This paragraph reports one TCR beta chain. This specimen belongs to a study of monozygotic twins with inflammatory bowel disease. The CDR3 totals 13 residues. Germline V lookup: CDR1 SGHTA, CDR2 FQGTGA. Eight reactions per sample, run separately, yielded cDNA. UMIs incorporating a 6-nucleotide sample barcode were appended by means of template switching. TCRdb re-analyzed the 5' RACE reads; it lists each CDR3 protein once, without DNA. Its table lists approximately 330,000 distinct CDR3 sequences. The rearrangement joins TRBV7-3 to TRBJ2-1; the TCRdb call, TRBD1, lacks DNA for checking. This sequence was found in a human donor with ulcerative colitis or Crohn's disease, or a healthy co-twin of an affected twin (not recorded which). The specimen was blood. CDR3: CASSRQGGGEQFF.